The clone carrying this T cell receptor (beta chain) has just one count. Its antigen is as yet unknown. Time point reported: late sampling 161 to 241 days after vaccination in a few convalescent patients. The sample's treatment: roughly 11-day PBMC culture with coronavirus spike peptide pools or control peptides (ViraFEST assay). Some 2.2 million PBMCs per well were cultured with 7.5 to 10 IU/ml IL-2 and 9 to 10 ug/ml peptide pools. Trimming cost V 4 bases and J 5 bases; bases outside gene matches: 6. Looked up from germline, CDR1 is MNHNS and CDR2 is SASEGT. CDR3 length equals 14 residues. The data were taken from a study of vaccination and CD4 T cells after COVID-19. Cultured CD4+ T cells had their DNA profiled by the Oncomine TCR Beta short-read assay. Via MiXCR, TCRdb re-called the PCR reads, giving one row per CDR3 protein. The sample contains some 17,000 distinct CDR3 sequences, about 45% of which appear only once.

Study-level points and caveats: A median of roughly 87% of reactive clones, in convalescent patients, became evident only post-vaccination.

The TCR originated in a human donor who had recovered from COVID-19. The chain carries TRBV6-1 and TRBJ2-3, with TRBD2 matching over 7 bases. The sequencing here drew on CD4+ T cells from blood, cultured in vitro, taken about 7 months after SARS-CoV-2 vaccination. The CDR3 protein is CASSGSGDEDTQYF. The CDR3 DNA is TGTGCCAGCAGTGGGAGCGGGGACGAAGATACGCAGTATTTT.